These 15 T cell receptor beta chains were all obtained from the same sample, sequenced in a study of Ad26.COV2.S vaccination and SARS-CoV-2 variants (dated by TCRdb to the early 2020s). The library was made by the immunoSEQ multiplex PCR assay. TCRdb retrieved this table from immuneACCESS and kept in-frame rearrangements only. Not all clones are present; in checked studies, unresolved V genes account for under half, and no reason is known for the remainder. The sample table contains about 350,000 clones; only one count was recorded for roughly nine tenths of them. The leading ten clones occupy 3% to 5% of the sample. The sample's time point label, decoded: individuals recovered from natural SARS-CoV-2 infection. The sequencing here drew on peripheral blood, taken after recovery from COVID-19. All receptors come from a human donor who had recovered from COVID-19.

The CDR3 nucleotides read TGTGCCAGCAGTTTGGTGGAGTATAGCAATCAGCCCCAGCATTTT. Protein: CASSLVEYSNQPQHF. This sequence joins TRBV28 and TRBJ1-5; D unresolved. The CDR3 totals 15 residues. Per germline, CDR1 MDHEN and CDR2 SYDVKM. V lost 3 bases and J lost 0, with 9 bases in between.

This sequence joins TRBV19 and TRBJ1-1; 7 nucleotides match TRBD1. This CDR3 has 14 residues. The V segment lost 3 bases and the J segment 5 bases; nucleotides outside the gene matches: 6. The V gene's germline CDR1 is LNHDA and CDR2 SQIVND (reference sequence). The CDR3: CASSIKGARTEAFF. The CDR3 nucleotides are TGTGCCAGTAGTATTAAGGGGGCGCGGACTGAAGCTTTCTTT.

The chain carries TRBV6-5 and TRBJ1-1; D not certain. CDR1 MNHEY and CDR2 SVGAGI come from the germline V gene. The CDR3 contains 13 residues. With 6 bases removed from V and 3 bases from J, the gap between germline ends came to 11 bases. The CDR3: CASSTLRDTEAFF. The CDR3 DNA follows: TGTGCCAGCAGCACCTTGAGGGACACTGAAGCTTTCTTT.

This clone was seen just once. This chain uses TRBV10-3 with TRBJ2-2; tentatively, D is TRBD2 (5 bases). This CDR3 region has 15 residues. From germline, CDR1 is ENHRY and CDR2 SYGVKD. V was trimmed by 0 bases and J by 3 bases, leaving 8 bases between them. The CDR3 sequence: CAISESRGYTGELFF. The CDR3 DNA reads TGTGCCATCAGTGAGTCCCGGGGATACACCGGGGAGCTGTTTTTT.

The CDR3 sequence is CASSFDSGAYTDTQYF. The CDR3 DNA is TGTGCCAGCAGCTTTGATAGCGGGGCATACACAGATACGCAGTATTTT. This chain links TRBV7-9 with TRBJ2-3, with 8 bases identical to TRBD2. The CDR3 has 16 amino acids. V gave up 3 bases and J gave up 2 bases; unmatched junction bases: 7. CDR1 SEHNR and CDR2 FQNEAQ come from the germline V gene (reference sequence).

This rearrangement joins TRBV19 to TRBJ1-4, with D hard to call. The CDR3 spans 15 residues. The germline CDR1 and CDR2 sequences are LNHDA and SQIVND (reference sequence). V was shortened by 1 base and J by 6 bases, with 12 bases between the two germline ends. CDR3: CASSIGGTRHEKLFF. The DNA for the CDR3 is TGTGCCAGTAGTATAGGTGGCACCCGCCATGAAAAACTGTTTTTT.

This chain uses TRBV7-9 with TRBJ1-2; 8 bases line up with TRBD1. Per the germline V gene, CDR1 is SEHNR and CDR2 is FQNEAQ (reference sequence). The CDR3 extends over 15 amino acids. The trim removed 3 bases at V and 5 bases at J, leaving 8 bases unmatched. CDR3 bases: TGTGCCAGCAGCTTTGGACAGGGCCCTATTTATGGCTACACCTTC. It yields the protein CASSFGQGPIYGYTF.

The chain couples TRBV21-1 to TRBJ2-7; TRBD2 is taken as the D call from the table, unchecked against the DNA. TRBV21-1 counts as a pseudogene. The CDR3 length is 19 residues. The CDR3 region is CASSKWTSGGLPLSYEQYF. CDR3 coding DNA: TGTGCCAGCAGCAAATGGACTAGCGGGGGCCTCCCTTTGTCTTACGAGCAGTACTTC.

This clone was detected only a few times. V usage is TRBV5-4 and J usage is TRBJ1-3, with D unresolved. V shed 0 bases and J shed 0 bases, with 7 bases lying between them. CDR1 SGHNT and CDR2 YYREEE come from the germline V gene (reference sequence). This CDR3 region has 15 residues. CDR3 sequence reads: CASSLDPSSGNTIYF. DNA for the CDR3: TGTGCCAGCAGCTTGGATCCAAGCTCTGGAAACACCATATATTTT.

The gene calls are TRBV10-2 and TRBJ2-2; 9 nucleotides align to TRBD1. The CDR3 is 14 amino acids. Germline-derived CDR1 and CDR2 are WSHSY and SAAADI. V trimming: 8 bases; J trimming: 7 bases; junction bases outside the gene matches: 8. This chain's CDR3 is CASLRDRVVGELFF. The CDR3 DNA reads TGCGCCAGCCTCCGGGACAGGGTCGTCGGGGAGCTGTTTTTT.

The chain combines TRBV2 with TRBJ2-2; D may be TRBD1 (6 bases). The CDR3 consists of 13 residues. Germline values: CDR1 SNHLY, CDR2 FYNNEI. Trimming stripped 4 bases from V and 6 bases from J, with 9 bases between. In DNA, the CDR3 is TGTGCCAGCAGTGTACAGGGATCCGGGGAGCTGTTTTTT. Protein sequence: CASSVQGSGELFF.

This clone was seen only once. The V and J genes are TRBV4-1 and TRBJ1-5, with a tentative D call TRBD1 (5 bases). Per the germline V gene, CDR1 is MGHRA and CDR2 is YSYEKL. With 7 bases removed from V and 2 bases from J, the gap between germline ends came to 27 bases. The CDR3 is 19 amino acids. The CDR3 loop is CASTHNYSRVPTGNQPQHF. As DNA, the CDR3 is TGCGCCAGCACCCACAATTATTCCAGGGTCCCGACGGGCAATCAGCCCCAGCATTTT.

The J gene is TRBJ2-7, the V gene TRBV4-2; D not resolved. The germline gives CDR1 LGHNA, CDR2 YNFKEQ. The CDR3 consists of 17 residues. V lost 3 bases and J lost 0, with 18 bases in between. Here the CDR3 reads CASSQTPGLSSSYEQYF. The CDR3 nucleotides are TGTGCCAGCAGCCAGACTCCTGGTTTGTCGAGCTCCTACGAGCAGTACTTC.

This clone was detected once. This sequence joins TRBV9 and TRBJ2-3, with TRBD2 as a possible D gene (6 bases). This CDR3 comprises 15 residues. Looked up from germline, CDR1 is SGDLS and CDR2 is YYNGEE. V was pared by 4 bases and J by 3 bases, with 15 bases between. This chain's CDR3 is CASSYSGDPTDTQYF. The CDR3 coding sequence is TGTGCCAGCAGCTACTCGGGGGACCCTACAGATACGCAGTATTTT.

V is TRBV9 and J is TRBJ1-1, with D unresolved. The V gene lost 2 bases and the J gene lost 3 bases, with 5 bases spanning the gap. This CDR3 contains 12 residues. In germline, CDR1 is SGDLS, CDR2 YYNGEE. The CDR3 spells CASSVRDTEAFF. CDR3 in DNA: TGTGCCAGCAGCGTGCGAGACACTGAAGCTTTCTTT.